These 32 T cell receptor beta chains share one sample of origin, sequenced in a study of early T cells in non-severe SARS-CoV-2 infection. TCRdb processed the 5' RACE reads anew with MiXCR; each CDR3 protein has one entry. The sample shows under 80,000 distinct CDR3 sequences, 11% of them seen only once. Material: whole blood. These TCRs come from an adult who was a healthcare worker with PCR-confirmed SARS-CoV-2 infection or an uninfected control (not recorded which).

Comments on this clonotype: A read error may produce the germline difference seen at one junction end. The V and J genes are TRBV11-2 and TRBJ2-1; the D gene could be TRBD1 or TRBD2 (6 bases each). CDR3 length: 16 residues. Germline V gives CDR1 SGHAT, CDR2 FQNNGV. The CDR3 reads CASSFSSIARDNEQFF. CDR3 coding DNA: TGTGCCAGCAGCTTCTCATCCATCGCGCGGGACAACGAGCAGTTCTTC.

This clonotype has a handful of counts. This rearrangement joins TRBV6-2 or TRBV6-3 to TRBJ1-1; TRBD1 might be the D (5 bases). The CDR3 is made up of 14 amino acids. Germline V gene sequence: CDR1 MNHEY, CDR2 SVGEGT. Trimming removed 5 bases from V and 10 bases from J, with 20 bases in between. CDR3 protein: CASSTDRAYLGAFF. Written as DNA, the CDR3 is TGTGCCAGCAGTACCGACAGAGCCTACCTAGGAGCTTTCTTT.

This clonotype was recorded many times. The chain combines TRBV12-3 or TRBV12-4 with TRBJ1-2; 8 positions match TRBD1. Trimming removed 1 base from V and 7 bases from J; junction bases left unmatched: 8. The length of the CDR3 is 15 residues. This CDR3 is CASSLGGQGVGGYTF. The CDR3 nucleotides are TGTGCCAGCAGTTTAGGAGGACAGGGAGTAGGTGGCTACACCTTC.

The sample holds many counts of this clonotype. The genes are TRBV24-1 and TRBJ2-5; a possible D gene is TRBD1 (5 bases). With 7 bases removed from V and 4 bases from J, the gap between germline ends came to 9 bases. Germline V lookup: CDR1 KGHDR, CDR2 SFDVKD. The CDR3 is 12 residues long. CDR3 in amino acids: CATSSGPETQYF. The CDR3 region has the DNA TGTGCCACCAGCTCAGGGCCAGAGACCCAGTACTTC.

This clonotype has a count of ten or more. This chain uses TRBV7-8 with TRBJ2-1, with D uncertain. The CDR3 loop spans 13 amino acids. The V gene lost 5 bases and the J gene lost 0 bases, with 5 bases spanning the gap. CDR1 SGHVS and CDR2 FQNEAQ come from the germline V gene. The CDR3 sequence: CASSGRSYNEQFF. CDR3 DNA: TGTGCCAGCAGCGGCCGCTCCTACAATGAGCAGTTCTTC. The whole variable domain, filled in from reference TRBV7-8 and TRBJ2-1, reads GAGVSQSPRYKVAKRGQDVALRCDPISGHVSLFWYQQALGQGPEFLTYFQNEAQLDKSGLPSDRFFAERPEGSVSTLKIQRTQQEDSAVYLCASSGRSYNEQFFGPGTRLTVL.

This clonotype was observed at least ten times. The V call is TRBV11-2, the J call TRBJ2-5; perhaps TRBD1 as D (7 bases). Germline CDR1 and CDR2: SGHAT and FQNNGV. V lost 4 bases, J lost 1 base, and 13 bases lay in between. CDR3 length: 15 amino acids. CDR3 loop: CASSSWRDSQETQYF. The CDR3 bases are TGTGCCAGCAGCTCTTGGAGGGACAGCCAAGAGACCCAGTACTTC.

This chain links TRBV27 with TRBJ1-6, with D maybe TRBD1 (6 bases). The CDR3 loop spans 16 amino acids. V dropped 0 bases and J dropped 5 bases, with 11 bases sitting between them. Germline V gene data show CDR1 as MNHEY and CDR2 as SMNVEV (reference sequence). Here the CDR3 DNA reads TGTGCCAGCAGTTTATCGTTGGGACATAATAATTCACCCCTCCACTTT. The encoded protein is CASSLSLGHNNSPLHF.

This clonotype was picked up many times. The chain links TRBV29-1 to TRBJ1-1; TRBD1 might be the D (5 bases). This CDR3 is 15 amino acids long. Germline CDR1 and CDR2: SQVTM and ANQGSEA. V shed 5 bases and J shed 0 bases, with 16 bases lying between them. For the CDR3, the DNA is TGCAGCGTTACAGGAGAGAGGGGATTGAACACTGAAGCTTTCTTT. Translation gives CSVTGERGLNTEAFF.

This clonotype was seen repeatedly, ten times or more. The chain carries TRBV6-5 and TRBJ1-1; D is ambiguous. Trimming stripped 6 bases from V and 2 bases from J, with 16 bases between. Germline values: CDR1 MNHEY, CDR2 SVGAGI. The CDR3 contains 15 residues. Here the CDR3 reads CASSPLWPDNTEAFF. CDR3 DNA: TGTGCCAGCAGCCCTCTTTGGCCAGACAACACTGAAGCTTTCTTT.

This chain uses TRBV7-2 with TRBJ2-7, with D hard to call. This CDR3 has 14 amino acids. V lost 5 bases, J lost 2 bases, and 13 bases lay in between. Germline V gene lookup returns CDR1 SGHTA and CDR2 FQGNSA. The CDR3 sequence is CASSLGIPTYEQYF. CDR3 DNA: TGTGCCAGCAGCCTTGGGATTCCGACCTACGAGCAGTACTTC. Complete variable domain (other parts from reference TRBV7-2 and TRBJ2-7): GAGVSQSPSNKVTEKGKDVELRCDPISGHTALYWYRQSLGQGLEFLIYFQGNSAPDKSGLPSDRFSAERTGGSVSTLTIQRTQQEDSAVYLCASSLGIPTYEQYFGPGTRLTVT.

This sequence joins TRBV19 and TRBJ2-1; possibly TRBD1 for D (5 bases). V lost 0 bases and J 8 bases, leaving 14 bases between the germline ends. Germline assignment: CDR1 LNHDA and CDR2 SQIVND (reference sequence). The CDR3 is 15 residues long. CDR3 DNA: TGTGCCAGTAGTATAGATTCGGCAGGGTTTGATGAGCAGTTCTTC. Its protein is CASSIDSAGFDEQFF.

The V call is TRBV5-1, the J call TRBJ1-5; no definite D call. Trimming shortened V by 0 bases and J by 0 bases, and 10 bases separated the two germline ends. This CDR3 is built from 16 residues. Germline V gene data show CDR1 as SGHRS and CDR2 as YFSETQ. CDR3 sequence: CASSLGYPYSNQPQHF. The CDR3 DNA follows: TGCGCCAGCAGCTTGGGGTACCCTTATAGCAATCAGCCCCAGCATTTT. The full variable domain, in which reference TRBV5-1 and TRBJ1-5 provide the parts outside the CDR3, is KAGVTQTPRYLIKTRGQQVTLSCSPISGHRSVSWYQQTPGQGLQFLFEYFSETQRNKGNFPGRFSGRQFSNSRSEMNVSTLELGDSALYLCASSLGYPYSNQPQHFGDGTRLSIL.

The sample holds a few counts of this clonotype. This rearrangement joins TRBV7-3 to TRBJ1-1, with a weak D call TRBD1 (5 bases). With 2 bases removed from V and 0 bases from J, the gap between germline ends came to 13 bases. This CDR3 has 16 residues. Germline V gene lookup returns CDR1 SGHTA and CDR2 FQGTGA. The CDR3 loop is CASSLGPEGMNTEAFF. CDR3 in DNA: TGTGCCAGCAGCTTAGGCCCGGAGGGGATGAACACTGAAGCTTTCTTT. Full variable domain (outside the CDR3, taken from reference TRBV7-3 and TRBJ1-1): GAGVSQTPSNKVTEKGKYVELRCDPISGHTALYWYRQSLGQGPEFLIYFQGTGAADDSGLPNDRFFAVRPEGSVSTLKIQRTERGDSAVYLCASSLGPEGMNTEAFFGQGTRLTVV.

The rearrangement links TRBV9 to TRBJ2-2, with D uncertain. Germline values: CDR1 SGDLS, CDR2 YYNGEE. The CDR3 consists of 14 residues. V was clipped by 0 bases and J by 4 bases, with 7 bases between them. CDR3 bases: TGTGCCAGCAGCGTAGTGTGGGGCACCGGGGAGCTGTTTTTT. Residues: CASSVVWGTGELFF. Drawing the rest from reference TRBV9 and TRBJ2-2, the complete variable domain is DSGVTQTPKHLITATGQRVTLRCSPRSGDLSVYWYQQSLDQGLQFLIQYYNGEERAKGNILERFSAQQFPDLHSELNLSSLELGDSALYFCASSVVWGTGELFFGEGSRLTVL.

This clonotype was counted a few times. CDR3: CASSRPGGMGGTEAFF. In DNA, the CDR3 is TGTGCCAGCAGCCGTCCCGGGGGGATGGGAGGCACTGAAGCTTTCTTT. The chain recombines TRBV6-5 with TRBJ1-1, with D perhaps TRBD1 (5 bases). Trimming left V 6 bases short and J 4 bases short, with 21 bases between. Germline V lookup: CDR1 MNHEY, CDR2 SVGAGI. The CDR3 loop spans 16 amino acids.

This clonotype was seen at least ten times. The rearrangement uses TRBV2 and TRBJ2-2, with 9 bases fitting TRBD1. V trimming: 6 bases; J trimming: 7 bases; junction bases outside the gene matches: 9. Germline values: CDR1 SNHLY, CDR2 FYNNEI. This CDR3 has 15 amino acids. For the CDR3, the DNA is TGTGCCAGCAGGTTGGGACAGGGCCACATCGGGGAGCTGTTTTTT. It is translated as CASRLGQGHIGELFF.

Ten or more counts support this clonotype. This sequence joins TRBV7-9 and TRBJ1-1; D gene ambiguous. This CDR3 has 14 residues. In germline, CDR1 is SEHNR, CDR2 FQNEAQ (reference sequence). The V and J ends lost 5 bases and 4 bases respectively, with 14 bases between them. In DNA form, the CDR3 reads TGTGCCAGCAGCGCCGCGGGAGCCGGCACTGAAGCTTTCTTT. It specifies CASSAAGAGTEAFF.

This clonotype was counted many times. This rearrangement joins TRBV4-1 to TRBJ2-1, with TRBD2 matching 7 bases. With 1 base clipped from V and 7 bases from J, the junction kept 13 bases outside the gene matches. Germline V gene lookup returns CDR1 MGHRA and CDR2 YSYEKL. The CDR3 runs 17 residues. The CDR3 spells CASSQGVAAGHVNEQFF. The CDR3 DNA is TGCGCCAGCAGCCAAGGGGTCGCAGCGGGGCATGTAAATGAGCAGTTCTTC.

This clonotype was seen ten or more times. The V gene is TRBV7-9, the J gene TRBJ2-1; weak D call: TRBD2 (6 bases). The length of the CDR3 is 15 residues. Per the germline V gene, CDR1 is SEHNR and CDR2 is FQNEAQ (reference sequence). The V and J ends lost 2 bases and 3 bases respectively, with 11 bases between them. CDR3: CASSLFLADYNEQFF. The CDR3 nucleotides are TGTGCCAGCAGCTTATTTTTAGCGGACTACAATGAGCAGTTCTTC.

The chain recombines TRBV6-4 with TRBJ2-1, with 9 nucleotides matching TRBD2. CDR1 MRHNA and CDR2 SNTAGT come from the germline V gene. Trimming at V came to 5 bases and at J to 8 bases, leaving 10 bases not matched to a gene. The CDR3 extends over 15 amino acids. Written as DNA, the CDR3 is TGTGCCAGCAGTCCTGTGGCGGGGGGGACGGATGAGCAGTTCTTC. Its protein product is CASSPVAGGTDEQFF.

The chain combines TRBV20-1 with TRBJ2-4, with D uncertain. Germline V gene data show CDR1 as DFQATT and CDR2 as SNEGSKA (reference sequence). CDR3 length equals 13 residues. The ends were cut back, 4 bases at V and 0 bases at J, with 7 bases in the middle. Here the CDR3 DNA reads TGCAGTGCTAATGGGCCAGCCAAAAACATTCAGTACTTC. Protein product: CSANGPAKNIQYF.

This clonotype occurred many times. V is TRBV12-3 or TRBV12-4 and J is TRBJ1-4, with D perhaps matching TRBD1 (6 bases). V lost 4 bases, J lost 4 bases, and 10 bases lay in between. CDR3 length: 14 amino acids. CDR3 coding DNA: TGTGCCAGCAGTTCAGGGGCCTTTAATGAAAAACTGTTTTTT. Residues: CASSSGAFNEKLFF.

This clonotype occurred many times. The chain has TRBV7-9 and TRBJ2-1; possibly TRBD1 or TRBD2 for D (5 bases each). The CDR3 sequence is 18 residues long. Germline values: CDR1 SEHNR, CDR2 FQNEAQ (reference sequence). With 5 bases removed from V and 2 bases from J, the gap between germline ends came to 22 bases. DNA for the CDR3: TGTGCCAGCAGCCACCCGCGGCAGGGAGCCGATACCTACAATGAGCAGTTCTTC. Protein: CASSHPRQGADTYNEQFF.

This clonotype appeared many times. The chain recombines TRBV7-9 with TRBJ1-5; TRBD1 is a possible D gene (6 bases). CDR1 is SEHNR and CDR2 is FQNEAQ in the germline V gene (reference sequence). The V end lost 5 bases, the J end lost 0 bases, and 11 bases lay between the germline ends. This CDR3 has 15 residues. The CDR3 DNA is TGTGCCAGCAGCCCCGACAGGAGTAGCAATCAGCCCCAGCATTTT. Amino acids: CASSPDRSSNQPQHF.

Many counts were recorded for this clonotype. V usage is TRBV24-1 and J usage is TRBJ2-1, with 8 nucleotides matching TRBD1. The CDR3 runs to 16 residues. The germline CDR1 and CDR2 sequences are KGHDR and SFDVKD. Germline trimming cut 4 bases from V and 10 bases from J; bases unmatched to any gene: 14. The CDR3 nucleotides read TGTGCCACCAGTGAATCAGGGGGCGCGAGGTACCGCGAGCAGTTCTTC. This codes for CATSESGGARYREQFF.

This clonotype showed up just a few times. The V gene is TRBV19, the J gene TRBJ2-7; D is unresolved. Germline loops: CDR1 LNHDA, CDR2 SQIVND (reference sequence). V gave up 8 bases and J gave up 4 bases, with 18 bases separating them. The length of the CDR3 is 14 residues. The CDR3: CASAIYWGSYEQYF. The CDR3 DNA is TGTGCCAGTGCTATCTATTGGGGATCTTACGAGCAGTACTTC.

This clonotype was counted at least ten times. V is TRBV6-1 and J is TRBJ2-4; D tentatively reads TRBD1 or TRBD2 (5 bases each). This CDR3 is built from 17 residues. Germline V CDR1 and CDR2: MNHNS, SASEGT. Between the trimmed V and J ends, which lost 1 base and 3 bases, there was a span of 16 bases. The chain's CDR3 is CASSEVRTTGGKNIQYF. For the CDR3, the DNA is TGTGCCAGCAGTGAAGTGAGGACGACTGGGGGCAAAAACATTCAGTACTTC.

In DNA form, the CDR3 reads TGTGCCAGCAGCCCGCGGGCGGGGCGCTATGGCTACACCTTC. Its protein is CASSPRAGRYGYTF. This chain uses TRBV14 with TRBJ1-2, with a tentative D call TRBD1 (5 bases). V gave up 4 bases and J gave up 4 bases, with 13 bases separating them. The CDR3 is 14 residues long. The germline V gene encodes CDR1 SGHDN and CDR2 FVKESK.

This clonotype was recorded a few times. In nucleotides, the CDR3 is TGTGCCAGCAGCCAAGTTAGCCGCTCCTACGAGCAGTACTTC. It yields the protein CASSQVSRSYEQYF. The rearrangement uses TRBV3-1 and TRBJ2-7; D is unclear. The CDR3 extends over 14 amino acids. V was trimmed by 1 base and J by 0 bases, leaving 7 bases between them. Germline V CDR1 and CDR2: LGHDT, YNNKEL (reference sequence).

There are many counts of this clonotype. This rearrangement joins TRBV6-5 to TRBJ2-2; 7 bases align to TRBD2. The CDR3 sequence is 17 residues long. J was trimmed by 2 bases and V by 2 bases; bases with no gene match: 8. The germline CDR1 and CDR2 sequences are MNHEY and SVGAGI. Here the CDR3 DNA reads TGTGCCAGCAGTTACCGAGCTAGCGGCGCAAACACCGGGGAGCTGTTTTTT. This gives the protein CASSYRASGANTGELFF.

The chain has TRBV3-1 and TRBJ2-7, with TRBD1 as a possible D gene (6 bases). Trimming removed 3 bases from V and 7 bases from J, with 13 bases in between. The germline V gene has CDR1 LGHDT and CDR2 YNNKEL (reference sequence). There are 13 residues in the CDR3. The chain's CDR3 is CASSQGAVWEQYF. The CDR3 nucleotides are TGTGCCAGCAGCCAGGGGGCTGTCTGGGAGCAGTACTTC.

This clonotype was detected many times. J is TRBJ2-5 and V is TRBV7-2; D is possibly TRBD2 (5 bases). Trimming shortened V by 3 bases and J by 9 bases, and 8 bases separated the two germline ends. This CDR3 contains 11 residues. Germline V gives CDR1 SGHTA, CDR2 FQGNSA. CDR3 bases: TGTGCCAGCAGCTTTCGGGGTCCCCAGTACTTC. Amino acid sequence: CASSFRGPQYF.